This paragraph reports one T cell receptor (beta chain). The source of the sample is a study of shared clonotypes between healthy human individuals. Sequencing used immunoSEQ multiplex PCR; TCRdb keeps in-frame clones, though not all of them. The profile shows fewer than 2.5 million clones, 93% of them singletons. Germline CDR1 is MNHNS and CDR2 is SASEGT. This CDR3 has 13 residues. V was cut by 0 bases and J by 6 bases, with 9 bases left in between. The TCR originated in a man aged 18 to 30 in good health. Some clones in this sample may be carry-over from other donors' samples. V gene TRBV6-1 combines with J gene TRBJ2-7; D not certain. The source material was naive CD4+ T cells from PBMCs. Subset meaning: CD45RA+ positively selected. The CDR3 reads CASSEARGFEQYF. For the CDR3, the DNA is TGTGCCAGCAGTGAAGCGCGCGGTTTCGAGCAGTACTTC.